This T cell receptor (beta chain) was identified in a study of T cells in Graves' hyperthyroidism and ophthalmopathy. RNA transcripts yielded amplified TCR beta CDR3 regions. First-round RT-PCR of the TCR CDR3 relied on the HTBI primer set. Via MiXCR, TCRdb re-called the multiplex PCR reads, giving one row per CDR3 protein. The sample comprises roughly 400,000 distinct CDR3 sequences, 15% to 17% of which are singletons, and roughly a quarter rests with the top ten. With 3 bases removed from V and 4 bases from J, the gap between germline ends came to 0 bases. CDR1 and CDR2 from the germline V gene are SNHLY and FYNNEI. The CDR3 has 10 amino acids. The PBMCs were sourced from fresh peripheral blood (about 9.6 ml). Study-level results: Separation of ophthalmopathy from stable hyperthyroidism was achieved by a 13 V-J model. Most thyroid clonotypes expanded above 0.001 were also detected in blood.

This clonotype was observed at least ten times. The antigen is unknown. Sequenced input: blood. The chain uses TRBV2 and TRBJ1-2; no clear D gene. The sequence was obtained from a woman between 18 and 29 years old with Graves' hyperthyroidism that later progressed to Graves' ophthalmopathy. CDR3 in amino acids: CASSDYGYTF. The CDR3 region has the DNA TGTGCCAGCAGTGACTATGGCTACACCTTC.